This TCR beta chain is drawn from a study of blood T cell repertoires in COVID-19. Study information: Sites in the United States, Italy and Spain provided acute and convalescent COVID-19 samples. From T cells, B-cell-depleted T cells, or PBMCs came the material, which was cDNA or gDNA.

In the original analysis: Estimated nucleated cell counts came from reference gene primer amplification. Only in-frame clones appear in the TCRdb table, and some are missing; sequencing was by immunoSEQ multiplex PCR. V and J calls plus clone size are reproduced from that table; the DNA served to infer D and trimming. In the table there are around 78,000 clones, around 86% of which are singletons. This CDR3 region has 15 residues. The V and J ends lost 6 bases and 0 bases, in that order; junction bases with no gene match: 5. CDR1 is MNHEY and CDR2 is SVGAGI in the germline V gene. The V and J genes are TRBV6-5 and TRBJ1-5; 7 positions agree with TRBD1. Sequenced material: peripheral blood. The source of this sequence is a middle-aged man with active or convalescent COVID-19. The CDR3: CASSRGAVSNQPQHF. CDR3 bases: TGTGCCAGCAGCAGGGGGGCAGTTAGCAATCAGCCCCAGCATTTT.